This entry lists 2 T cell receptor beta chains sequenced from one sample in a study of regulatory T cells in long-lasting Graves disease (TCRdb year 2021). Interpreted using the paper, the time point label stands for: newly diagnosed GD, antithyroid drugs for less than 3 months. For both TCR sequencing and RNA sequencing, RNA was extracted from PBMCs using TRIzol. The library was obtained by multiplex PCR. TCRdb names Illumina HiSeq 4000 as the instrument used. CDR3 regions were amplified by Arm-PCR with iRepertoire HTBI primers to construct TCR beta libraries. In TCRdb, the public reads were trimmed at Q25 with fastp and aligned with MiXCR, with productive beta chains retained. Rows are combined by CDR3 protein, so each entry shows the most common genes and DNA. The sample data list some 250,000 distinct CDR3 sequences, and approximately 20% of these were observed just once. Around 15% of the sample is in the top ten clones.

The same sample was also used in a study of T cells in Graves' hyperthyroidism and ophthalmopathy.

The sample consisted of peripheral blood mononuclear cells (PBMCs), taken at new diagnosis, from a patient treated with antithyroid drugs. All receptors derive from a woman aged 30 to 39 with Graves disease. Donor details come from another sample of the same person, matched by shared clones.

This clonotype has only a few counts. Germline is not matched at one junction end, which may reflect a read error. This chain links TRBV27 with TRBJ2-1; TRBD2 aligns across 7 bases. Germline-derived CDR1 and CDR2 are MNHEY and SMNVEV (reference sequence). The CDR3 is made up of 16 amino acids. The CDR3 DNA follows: TGTGCCAGCGGTTTTGGTCGCGGGGGCTCCTACAATGAGCAGTTCTTC. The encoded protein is CASGFGRGGSYNEQFF.

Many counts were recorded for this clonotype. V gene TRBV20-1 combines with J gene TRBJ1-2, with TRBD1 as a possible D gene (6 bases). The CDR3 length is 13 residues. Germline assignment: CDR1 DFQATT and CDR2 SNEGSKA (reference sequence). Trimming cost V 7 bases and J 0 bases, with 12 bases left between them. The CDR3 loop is CSVHGTTNYGYTF. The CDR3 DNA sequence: TGCAGTGTCCACGGGACAACTAACTATGGCTACACCTTC.